A single TCR beta chain is shown here with its context. Here immunoSEQ multiplex PCR was the method, and the copy in TCRdb shows in-frame clones only, minus some. Here the sample spans under 450,000 clones, 80% to 95% being singletons. These data belong to a study of control samples from healthy donors and cancer patients. V was trimmed by 1 base and J by 0 bases, leaving 10 bases between them. Germline loops: CDR1 SGHTA, CDR2 FQGNSA. The CDR3 runs 16 residues. The TCR comes from a man aged 40-49 years with head and neck cancer. Sequences were obtained from PBMCs. The chain couples TRBV7-2 to TRBJ1-3; no clear D gene. This chain's CDR3 is CASSLVPAVSGNTIYF. The CDR3 DNA is TGTGCCAGCAGCTTAGTCCCAGCGGTCTCTGGAAACACCATATATTTT.